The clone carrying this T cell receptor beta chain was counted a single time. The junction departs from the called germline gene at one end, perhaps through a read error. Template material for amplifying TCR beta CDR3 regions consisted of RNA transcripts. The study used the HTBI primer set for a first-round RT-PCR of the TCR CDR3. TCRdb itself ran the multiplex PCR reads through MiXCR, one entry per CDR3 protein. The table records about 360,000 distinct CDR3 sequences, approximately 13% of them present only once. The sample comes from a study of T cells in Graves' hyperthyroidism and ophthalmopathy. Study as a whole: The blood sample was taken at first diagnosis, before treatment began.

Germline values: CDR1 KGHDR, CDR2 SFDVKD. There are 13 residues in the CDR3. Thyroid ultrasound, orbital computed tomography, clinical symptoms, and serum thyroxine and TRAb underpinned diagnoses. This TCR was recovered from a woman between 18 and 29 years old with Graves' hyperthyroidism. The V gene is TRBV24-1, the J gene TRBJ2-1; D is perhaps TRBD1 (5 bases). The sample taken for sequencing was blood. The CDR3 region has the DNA TGTACCACCAGTCTGGGGCAGTACAATGAGCAGTTCTTC. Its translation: CTTSLGQYNEQFF.